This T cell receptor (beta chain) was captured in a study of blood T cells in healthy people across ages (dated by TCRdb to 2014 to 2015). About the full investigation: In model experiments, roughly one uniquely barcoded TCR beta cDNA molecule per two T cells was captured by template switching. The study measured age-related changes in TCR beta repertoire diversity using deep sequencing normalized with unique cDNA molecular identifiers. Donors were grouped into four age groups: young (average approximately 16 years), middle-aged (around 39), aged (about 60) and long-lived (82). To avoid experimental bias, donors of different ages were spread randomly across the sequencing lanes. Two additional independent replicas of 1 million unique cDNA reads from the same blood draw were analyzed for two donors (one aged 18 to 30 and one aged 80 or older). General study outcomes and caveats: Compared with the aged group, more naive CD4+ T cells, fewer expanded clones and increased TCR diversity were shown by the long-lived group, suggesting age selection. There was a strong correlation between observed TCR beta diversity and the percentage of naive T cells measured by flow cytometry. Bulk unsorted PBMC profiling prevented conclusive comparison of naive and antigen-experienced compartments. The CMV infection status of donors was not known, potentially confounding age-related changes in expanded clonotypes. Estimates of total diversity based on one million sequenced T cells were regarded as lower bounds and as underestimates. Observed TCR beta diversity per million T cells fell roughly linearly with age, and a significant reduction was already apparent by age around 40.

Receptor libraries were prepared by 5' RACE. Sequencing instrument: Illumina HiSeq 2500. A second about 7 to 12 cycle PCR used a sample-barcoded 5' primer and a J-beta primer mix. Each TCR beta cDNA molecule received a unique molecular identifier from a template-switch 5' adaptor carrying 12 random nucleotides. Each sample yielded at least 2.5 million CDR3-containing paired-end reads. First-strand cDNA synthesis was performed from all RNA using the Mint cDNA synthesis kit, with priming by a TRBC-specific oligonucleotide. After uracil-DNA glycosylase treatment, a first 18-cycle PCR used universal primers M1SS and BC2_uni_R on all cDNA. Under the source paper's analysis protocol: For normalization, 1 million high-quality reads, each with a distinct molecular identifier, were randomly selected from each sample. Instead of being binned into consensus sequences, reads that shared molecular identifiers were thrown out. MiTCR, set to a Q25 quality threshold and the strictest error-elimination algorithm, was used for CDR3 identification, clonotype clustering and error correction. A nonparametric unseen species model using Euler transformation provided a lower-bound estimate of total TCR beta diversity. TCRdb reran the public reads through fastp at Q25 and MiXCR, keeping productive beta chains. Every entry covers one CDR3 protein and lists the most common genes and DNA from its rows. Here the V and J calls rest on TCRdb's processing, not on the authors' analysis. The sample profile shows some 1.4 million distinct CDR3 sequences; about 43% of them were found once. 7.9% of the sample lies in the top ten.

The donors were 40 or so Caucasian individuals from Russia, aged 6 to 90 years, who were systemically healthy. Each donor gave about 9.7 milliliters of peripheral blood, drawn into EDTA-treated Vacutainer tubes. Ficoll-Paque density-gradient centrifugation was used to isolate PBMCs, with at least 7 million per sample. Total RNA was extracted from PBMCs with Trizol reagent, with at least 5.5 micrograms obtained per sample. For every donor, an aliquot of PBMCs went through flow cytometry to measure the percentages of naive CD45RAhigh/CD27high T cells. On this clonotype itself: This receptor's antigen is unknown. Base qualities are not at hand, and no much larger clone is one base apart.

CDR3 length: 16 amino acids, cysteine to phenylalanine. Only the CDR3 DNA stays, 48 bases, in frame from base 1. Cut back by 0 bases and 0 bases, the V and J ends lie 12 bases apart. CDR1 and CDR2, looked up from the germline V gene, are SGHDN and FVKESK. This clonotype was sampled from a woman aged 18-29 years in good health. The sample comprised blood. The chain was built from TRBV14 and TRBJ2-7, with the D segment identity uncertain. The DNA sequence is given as TGTGCCAGCAGCCAAGAACCTAACAGTGCCTCCTACGAGCAGTACTTC. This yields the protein CASSQEPNSASYEQYF.